This TCR beta chain was sequenced during a study of beta chain features in type 1 diabetes. All of the isolated RNA was reverse transcribed, so expressed TCRB transcripts were sequenced. Assay used: immunoSEQ multiplex PCR; TCRdb lists only in-frame clones, some missing. The repertoire holds 400,000 to 450,000 clones, with around 13% as singletons. The CDR3 length is 17 residues. Germline values: CDR1 SQVTM, CDR2 ANQGSEA. Via CD45RO/CCR7/CD25/CD127/CD95/CD27, cells of the CD4+ naive, central memory, regulatory and stem cell-like memory subsets were sorted. For this clone: One junction end disagrees with the germline gene, perhaps due to a read error.

Specimen: naive CD4+ T cells from blood. The chain recombines TRBV29-1 with TRBJ2-7; 8 nucleotides match TRBD2. The source is a young man in good health. CDR3 sequence (DNA): TGCAGCGGTGAAGATCGGGGGGGAGAAGGACCCCTCTACGAGCAGTACTTC. Its protein product is CSGEDRGGEGPLYEQYF.